This T cell receptor (beta chain) was recovered during a study of molecular identifiers for immune sequencing clone quantification. Broader study findings: For highly expanded clones, sizes could be underestimated when identical TCR molecules share a barcode.

Previously reported methods and listed TCR primers produced the bulk TCR libraries. A single record per CDR3 protein comes from TCRdb applying MiXCR to the PCR reads. The repertoire holds approximately 550,000 distinct CDR3 sequences, with 25% as singletons. In this sample, this clonotype turned up many times. Its matching antigen is unknown. The germline gives CDR1 SNHLY, CDR2 FYNNEI. Deletions cut 11 bases from V and 1 base from J, with 11 bases between. The CDR3 is made up of 12 amino acids. The chain links TRBV2 to TRBJ1-1, with a tentative D call TRBD1 (5 bases). Material for sequencing was naive CD8+ T cells from blood, with Jurkat cell RNA spiked in. Noted subset: FACS-sorted CD8+CD4-CCR7+CD45RA+ naive T cells. The clonotype originates from a human donor in good health. Some libraries in this study had Jurkat cell RNA spiked in. The CDR3 loop reads CASGQKNTEAFF. Written as DNA, the CDR3 is TGTGCCTCAGGACAAAAGAACACTGAAGCTTTCTTT.